The next 3 T cell receptor beta chains were all read from a single sample in a study of glioma-infiltrating T cells. Amplification of TCR alpha and beta CDR3 regions from RNA used iRepertoire nested multiplex PCR. One entry per CDR3 protein, called by TCRdb with MiXCR from the multiplex PCR reads. The profile shows approximately 90,000 distinct CDR3 sequences, 23% of them singletons. The sequencing sample was made of glioma tissue, nonneoplastic brain tissue, or PBMCs (not recorded which). The source is a human donor with low-grade glioma or glioblastoma, undergoing nonglioma brain surgery, or in good health (not recorded which).

The gene calls are TRBV11-2 and TRBJ2-2; 7 bases are a match to TRBD2. V dropped 7 bases and J dropped 4; count of bases not matched to a gene: 3. This CDR3 region has 13 residues. In germline, CDR1 is SGHAT, CDR2 FQNNGV. The CDR3 loop is CASIASGTGELFF. CDR3 DNA sequence: TGTGCCAGCATAGCTAGCGGCACCGGGGAGCTGTTTTTT.

V is TRBV6-9 and J is TRBJ2-1; the D is unclear. CDR1 and CDR2 from the germline V gene are MNHGY and SVAAGI. The V and J ends lost 0 bases and 2 bases respectively, with 8 bases between them. This CDR3 comprises 15 residues. Here the CDR3 DNA reads TGTGCCAGCAGTTATTCAAGTGATGCCTACAATGAGCAGTTCTTC. It is translated as CASSYSSDAYNEQFF.

As concerns this clonotype: This may arise from a read error, as a much more abundant clone is one base away. The CDR3 coding sequence is TGTGCCAGCAGACTAGAAGGACAGGGCGCTGGGGCCGACGTCCTGACTTTC. Protein: CASRLEGQGAGADVLTF. This sequence joins TRBV2 and TRBJ2-6, with 8 bases lining up with TRBD1. The V gene's germline CDR1 is SNHLY and CDR2 FYNNEI. This CDR3 has 17 residues.